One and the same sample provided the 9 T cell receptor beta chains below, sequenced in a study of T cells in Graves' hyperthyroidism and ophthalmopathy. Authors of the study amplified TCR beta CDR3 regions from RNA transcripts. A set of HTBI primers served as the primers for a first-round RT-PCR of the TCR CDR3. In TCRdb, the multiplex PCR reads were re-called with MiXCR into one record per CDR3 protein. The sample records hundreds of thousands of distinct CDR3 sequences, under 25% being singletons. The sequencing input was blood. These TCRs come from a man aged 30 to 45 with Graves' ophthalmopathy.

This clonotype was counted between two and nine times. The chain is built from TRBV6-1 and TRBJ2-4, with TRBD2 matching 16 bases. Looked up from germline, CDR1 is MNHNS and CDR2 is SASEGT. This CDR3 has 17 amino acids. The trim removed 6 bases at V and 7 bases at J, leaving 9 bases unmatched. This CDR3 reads CASRGQGLAGGPNIQYF. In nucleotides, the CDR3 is TGTGCCAGCAGGGGGCAGGGACTAGCGGGAGGGCCGAACATTCAGTACTTC.

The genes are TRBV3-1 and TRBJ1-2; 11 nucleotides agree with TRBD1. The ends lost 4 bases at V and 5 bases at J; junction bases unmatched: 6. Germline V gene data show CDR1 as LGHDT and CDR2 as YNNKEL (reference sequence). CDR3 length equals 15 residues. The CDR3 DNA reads TGTGCCAGCAGCCGGGACAGGGGGAATGGGTATGGCTACACCTTC. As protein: CASSRDRGNGYGYTF.

CDR3 protein: CAAGQGASGETQYF. CDR3 in DNA: TGTGCCGCAGGACAGGGGGCGTCCGGTGAGACCCAGTACTTC. This chain joins TRBV28 and TRBJ2-5; 11 bases fit TRBD1. The CDR3 spans 14 residues. V shed 11 bases and J 5 bases; nucleotides not matched to a gene: 10. CDR1 is MDHEN and CDR2 is SYDVKM in the germline V gene.

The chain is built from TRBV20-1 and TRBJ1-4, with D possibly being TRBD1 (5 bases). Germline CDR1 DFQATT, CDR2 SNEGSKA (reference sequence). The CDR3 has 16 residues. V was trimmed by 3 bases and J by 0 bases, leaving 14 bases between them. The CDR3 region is CSARQTGDTTNEKLFF. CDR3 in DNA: TGCAGTGCTAGGCAAACAGGCGACACAACTAATGAAAAACTGTTTTTT.

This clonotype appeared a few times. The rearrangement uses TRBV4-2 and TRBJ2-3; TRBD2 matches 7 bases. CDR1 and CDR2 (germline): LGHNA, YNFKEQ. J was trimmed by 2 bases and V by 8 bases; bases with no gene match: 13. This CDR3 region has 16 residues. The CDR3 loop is CASDWSGARDTDTQYF. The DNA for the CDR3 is TGTGCCAGCGATTGGAGCGGGGCCCGTGACACAGATACGCAGTATTTT.

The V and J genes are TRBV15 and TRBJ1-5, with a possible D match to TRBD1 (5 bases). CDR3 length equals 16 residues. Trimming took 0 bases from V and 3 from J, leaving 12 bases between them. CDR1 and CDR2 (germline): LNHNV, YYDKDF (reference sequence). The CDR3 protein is CATSRETGPNNQPQHF. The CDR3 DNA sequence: TGTGCCACCAGCAGAGAGACGGGACCGAACAATCAGCCCCAGCATTTT.

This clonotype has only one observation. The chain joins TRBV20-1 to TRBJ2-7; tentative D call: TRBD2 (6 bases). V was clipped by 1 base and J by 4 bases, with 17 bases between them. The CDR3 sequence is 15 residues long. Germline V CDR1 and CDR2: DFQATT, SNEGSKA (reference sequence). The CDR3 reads CSARAFRLEGYEQYF. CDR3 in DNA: TGCAGTGCTAGAGCTTTTCGACTAGAAGGGTACGAGCAGTACTTC.

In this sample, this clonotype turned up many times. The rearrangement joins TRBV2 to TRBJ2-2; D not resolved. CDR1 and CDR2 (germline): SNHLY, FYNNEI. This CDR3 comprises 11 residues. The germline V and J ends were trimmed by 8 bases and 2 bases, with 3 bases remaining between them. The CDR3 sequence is CASRNTGELFF. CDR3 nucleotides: TGTGCCAGCCGTAACACCGGGGAGCTGTTTTTT.

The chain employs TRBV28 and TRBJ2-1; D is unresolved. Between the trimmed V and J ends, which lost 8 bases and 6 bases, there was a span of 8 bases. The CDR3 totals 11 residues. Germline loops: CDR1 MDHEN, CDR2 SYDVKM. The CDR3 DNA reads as TGTGCCAGCGCCGAAGGCAATGAGCAGTTCTTC. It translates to CASAEGNEQFF. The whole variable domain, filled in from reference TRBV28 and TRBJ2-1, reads DVKVTQSSRYLVKRTGEKVFLECVQDMDHENMFWYRQDPGLGLRLIYFSYDVKMKEKGDIPEGYSVSREKKERFSLILESASTNQTSMYLCASAEGNEQFFGPGTRLTVL.